Reported below is one TCR beta chain. It was during active infection that Seattle patients were enrolled and then longitudinally followed. As originally analysed: Reference gene primer amplification gave estimated nucleated cell counts. Sequencing was performed with immunoSEQ multiplex PCR; in TCRdb, only in-frame clones are kept and a portion is missing. That table furnishes V, J and clone size, whereas the DNA furnished D and trimming. This sample has a few hundred thousand clones, with 70% to 90% found just once. The CDR3 runs to 15 residues. Germline V gene lookup returns CDR1 SGHDT and CDR2 YYEEEE. V trimming: 4 bases; J trimming: 8 bases; junction bases outside the gene matches: 8. The entry originates in a study of blood T cell repertoires in COVID-19. About the study: Sites in the United States, Italy and Spain provided acute and convalescent COVID-19 samples. Nucleic acid was either cDNA or gDNA, and it came from T cells, B-cell-depleted T cells, or PBMCs.

The source is a woman in her fifties or sixties with COVID-19, enrolled during active disease. The sample taken for sequencing was peripheral blood. This rearrangement joins TRBV5-6 to TRBJ1-6; 8 nucleotides align to TRBD1. The CDR3 reads CASSIQDRAYSPLHF. As DNA, the CDR3 is TGTGCCAGCAGCATTCAGGACAGGGCTTATTCACCCCTCCACTTT.